Listed below are T cell receptor beta chains from one sample, sequenced in a study of shared clonotypes between healthy human individuals. Libraries were prepared by immunoSEQ multiplex PCR; TCRdb keeps only in-frame clonotypes and omits some of them. Here the sample spans about 1 million clones, approximately 68% being singletons. The specimen was memory CD4+ T cells sorted from blood. Receptor source: a man between 18 and 29 years old in good health. The CDR3 runs from the conserved cysteine through the conserved F or W. The D gene is left open where the match is weak. For some rows the clone size is stated as once, few or many, or as a class when expanded; others skip it.

J: TRBJ2-5
D: TRBD2
V: TRBV5-4
size: NA
DNA: TGTGCCAGCAGCCTTGGGACTAGCGGGGGAGAGACCCAGTACTTC
CDR3: CASSLGTSGGETQYF

J: TRBJ2-1
D: NA
V: TRBV5-1
size: NA
DNA: TGCGCCAGCAGCTTTATAGGGGATCTAGAGCAGTTCTTC
CDR3: CASSFIGDLEQFF

J: TRBJ2-5
D: TRBD1
V: TRBV6-6
size: NA
DNA: TGTGCCAGCAGTGTGGGACAGACACAAGAGACCCAGTACTTC
CDR3: CASSVGQTQETQYF

J: TRBJ2-1
D: NA
V: TRBV7-9
size: NA
DNA: TGTGCCAGCATCGAAGTAGGGTGGCTCTACAATGAGCAGTTCTTC
CDR3: CASIEVGWLYNEQFF

J: TRBJ2-7
D: TRBD2
V: TRBV30
size: once
DNA: TGTGCCTGGAGTGTACGGGAGGACACCTACTTC
CDR3: CAWSVREDTYF

J: TRBJ1-4
D: NA
V: TRBV18
size: NA
DNA: TGTGCCAGCTCACCTCAAACCGGGGGGAGGATTTCAACTAATGAAAAACTGTTTTTT
CDR3: CASSPQTGGRISTNEKLFF

J: TRBJ1-1
D: NA
V: TRBV5-1
size: NA
DNA: TGCGCCAGCACTTACGGGGGGATGAACACTGAAGCTTTCTTT
CDR3: CASTYGGMNTEAFF

J: TRBJ2-5
D: NA
V: TRBV10-3
size: NA
DNA: TGTGCCATCAGTGAGTCTGGGGGATACCTCCAAGAGACCCAGTACTTC
CDR3: CAISESGGYLQETQYF

J: TRBJ2-5
D: TRBD2
V: TRBV6-5
size: once
DNA: TGTGCCAGCAGGCAGGATAGCGGGGGGGCGTATGAGCAGTACTTC
CDR3: CASRQDSGGAYEQYF

J: TRBJ2-1
D: TRBD2
V: TRBV19
size: NA
DNA: TGTGCCAGTAGTACCCCCCTAGCGGCTGAGCAGTTCTTC
CDR3: CASSTPLAAEQFF

J: TRBJ1-1
D: NA
V: TRBV6-1
size: NA
DNA: TGTGCCAGCAACAAAGGGGTCCCAGGGAGTGAAGCTTTCTTT
CDR3: CASNKGVPGSEAFF

J: TRBJ1-4
D: NA
V: TRBV27
size: NA
DNA: TGTGCCAGCAGTTTATCTCCCCGGGTCGGGGAAAAACTGTTTTTT
CDR3: CASSLSPRVGEKLFF

J: TRBJ2-3
D: NA
V: TRBV25-1
size: NA
DNA: TGTGCCAGCAGTGAGATTGGGACGACGCAGTATTTT
CDR3: CASSEIGTTQYF

J: TRBJ2-5
D: NA
V: TRBV28
size: NA
DNA: TGTGCCAGCGCGGGACAGCCGAAGGAGACCCAGTACTTC
CDR3: CASAGQPKETQYF

J: TRBJ2-1
D: NA
V: TRBV2
size: many
DNA: TGTGCCAGCAGTGCTCAGGGGCAGTTTTTCTTC
CDR3: CASSAQGQFFF

J: TRBJ1-5
D: NA
V: TRBV28
size: few
DNA: TGTGCCAGTGAGGTGGGGTTAAACAATCAGCCCCAGCATTTT
CDR3: CASEVGLNNQPQHF

J: TRBJ2-7
D: NA
V: TRBV5-6
size: NA
DNA: TGTGCCAGCAGCGCCGGCCCGGTATCCTACGAGCAGTACTTC
CDR3: CASSAGPVSYEQYF

J: TRBJ1-6
D: NA
V: TRBV27
size: NA
DNA: TGTGCCAGCAGTTTCCGGGATAATTCACCCCTCCACTTT
CDR3: CASSFRDNSPLHF

J: TRBJ2-5
D: TRBD1
V: TRBV5-1
size: NA
DNA: TGCGCCAGCAGCAGACGACAGGGGGCAGGAGAGACCCAGTACTTC
CDR3: CASSRRQGAGETQYF

J: TRBJ2-2
D: NA
V: TRBV2
size: few
DNA: TGTGCCAGCTATCCAAGGGCTATCACCGGGGAGCTGTTTTTT
CDR3: CASYPRAITGELFF

J: TRBJ1-5
D: NA
V: TRBV30
size: NA
DNA: TGTGCCTGGAGTGCGTATAGCAATCAGCCCCAGCATTTT
CDR3: CAWSAYSNQPQHF

J: TRBJ1-2
D: NA
V: TRBV5-1
size: NA
DNA: TGCGCCAGCAGCTCCCCCCCGGGCAGTAACTATGGCTACACCTTC
CDR3: CASSSPPGSNYGYTF

J: TRBJ2-5
D: TRBD2
V: TRBV7-9
size: NA
DNA: TGTGCCAGCAGCTCCAGGACTAGCGGGGGGTCAAGAGAGACCCAGTACTTC
CDR3: CASSSRTSGGSRETQYF

J: TRBJ2-1
D: NA
V: TRBV19
size: NA
DNA: TGTGCCAGTAGTATCTTGGTGGGCCACAATGAGCAGTTCTTC
CDR3: CASSILVGHNEQFF

J: TRBJ2-3
D: NA
V: TRBV28
size: NA
DNA: TGTGCCAGCAGTTCACAGGGTGAAGGGTCCACAGATACGCAGTATTTT
CDR3: CASSSQGEGSTDTQYF

J: TRBJ2-5
D: NA
V: TRBV7-2
size: NA
DNA: TGTGCCAGCAGCTCAGGATCAGGGATACAAGAGACCCAGTACTTC
CDR3: CASSSGSGIQETQYF

J: TRBJ2-5
D: NA
V: TRBV30
size: few
DNA: TGTGCCTGGAGTCCAGGGGGGGGATCGGAGACCCAGTACTTC
CDR3: CAWSPGGGSETQYF

J: TRBJ2-1
D: TRBD1
V: TRBV10-2
size: NA
DNA: TGCGCCAGCAGGAAGCAGGGGGCAGGCGACAATGAGCAGTTCTTC
CDR3: CASRKQGAGDNEQFF

J: TRBJ2-7
D: NA
V: TRBV5-6
size: NA
DNA: TGTGCCAGCAGCGCGAAACACTACGAGCAGTACTTC
CDR3: CASSAKHYEQYF

J: TRBJ1-4
D: NA
V: TRBV10-3
size: NA
DNA: TGTGCCATCAGTGTTGACAGTATGGGGGAAAAACTGTTTTTT
CDR3: CAISVDSMGEKLFF

J: TRBJ2-2
D: NA
V: TRBV7-2
size: NA
DNA: TGTGCCAGCAGCCAAGGGGAGGTCGGGGAGCTGTTTTTT
CDR3: CASSQGEVGELFF

J: TRBJ1-3
D: NA
V: TRBV30
size: few
DNA: TGTGCCTGGTCCTCTGGAAACACCATATATTTT
CDR3: CAWSSGNTIYF

J: TRBJ1-5
D: NA
V: TRBV7-9
size: NA
DNA: TGTGCCAGCAGCTTAGGGGGCGGCAATCAGCCCCAGCATTTT
CDR3: CASSLGGGNQPQHF

J: TRBJ1-1
D: TRBD1
V: TRBV5-1
size: once
DNA: TGCGCCAGCAGCATTCGGACAGGGGGCCAGAACACTGAAGCTTTCTTT
CDR3: CASSIRTGGQNTEAFF

J: TRBJ1-5
D: NA
V: TRBV9
size: NA
DNA: TGTGCCAGCATCCCCCCGTGTGTTTTGCCCCAGCATTTT
CDR3: CASIPPCVLPQHF

J: TRBJ1-2
D: TRBD1
V: TRBV27
size: NA
DNA: TGTGCCAGCAGTTTGGGACAGGGAAGGTATGGCTACACCTTC
CDR3: CASSLGQGRYGYTF

J: TRBJ1-2
D: TRBD1
V: TRBV6-5
size: NA
DNA: TGTGCCAGCAGCTGGACCGGGACAGGGGGCGGTGGCTACACCTTC
CDR3: CASSWTGTGGGGYTF

J: TRBJ2-2
D: TRBD2
V: TRBV6-4
size: NA
DNA: TGTGCCAGCAGTCGTCGGGGAGGGCCCTCAAACACCGGGGAGCTGTTTTTT
CDR3: CASSRRGGPSNTGELFF

J: TRBJ2-1
D: NA
V: TRBV4-3
size: NA
DNA: TGCGCCAGCAGCCAAGACCGGAGGGCCTACAATGAGCAGTTCTTC
CDR3: CASSQDRRAYNEQFF

J: TRBJ2-4
D: TRBD2
V: TRBV6-1
size: NA
DNA: TGTGCCAGCAGTGAATTAGCGGGGGGGAGCATTCAGTACTTC
CDR3: CASSELAGGSIQYF

J: TRBJ2-1
D: TRBD1
V: TRBV30
size: once
DNA: TGTGCCATTGAAAAGGGGGACAGGTCCTACAATGAGCAGTTCTTC
CDR3: CAIEKGDRSYNEQFF

J: TRBJ1-6
D: NA
V: TRBV2
size: NA
DNA: TGTGCCAGCATCCGCCGGGACGGATTTAATTCACCCCTCCACTTT
CDR3: CASIRRDGFNSPLHF

J: TRBJ2-7
D: TRBD1
V: TRBV6-5
size: NA
DNA: TGTGCCAGCAGTCAAGGGACAGGAGCCTACGAGCAGTACTTC
CDR3: CASSQGTGAYEQYF

J: TRBJ2-7
D: TRBD1
V: TRBV6-6
size: NA
DNA: TGTGCCAGCAGTTACGGGTTTACAGGGGACTACGAGCAGTACTTC
CDR3: CASSYGFTGDYEQYF

J: TRBJ2-5
D: TRBD2
V: TRBV10-3
size: NA
DNA: TGTGCCATCAGTGATCCCGGGACTAGCAAAGAGACCCAGTACTTC
CDR3: CAISDPGTSKETQYF

J: TRBJ2-5
D: TRBD2
V: TRBV7-8
size: NA
DNA: TGTGCCAGCAGCTTAGGGGGAGGGCTAAAGACCCAGTACTTC
CDR3: CASSLGGGLKTQYF

J: TRBJ1-1
D: NA
V: TRBV19
size: NA
DNA: TGTGCCAGTAGTCTCGTGGGGGCCTCGGGAGCTTTCTTT
CDR3: CASSLVGASGAFF

J: TRBJ2-1
D: TRBD2
V: TRBV4-1
size: NA
DNA: TGCGCCAGCAGCCAAGGTCCGACTAGCGGGTCCTACAATGAGCAGTTCTTC
CDR3: CASSQGPTSGSYNEQFF

J: TRBJ2-4
D: NA
V: TRBV30
size: NA
DNA: TGTGCCTGGAGTCTGGACGGTCTAGCCAAAAACATTCAGTACTTC
CDR3: CAWSLDGLAKNIQYF

J: TRBJ2-3
D: TRBD2
V: TRBV2
size: few
DNA: TGTGCCAGCATTAGCGGGAGGAGCACAGATACGCAGTATTTT
CDR3: CASISGRSTDTQYF

J: TRBJ1-1
D: NA
V: TRBV18
size: NA
DNA: TGTGCCAGCTCACCACAATCTGGGGGGAGGACTGAAGCTTTCTTT
CDR3: CASSPQSGGRTEAFF

J: TRBJ2-3
D: TRBD1
V: TRBV5-5
size: few
DNA: TGTGCCAGCAGCTTGGCCGGGACAGGGGGCGCAGCAGATACGCAGTATTTT
CDR3: CASSLAGTGGAADTQYF